Sequencing of this T cell receptor beta chain was carried out in a study of blood T cell repertoires in COVID-19 (dated by TCRdb to about 2020). General notes on the study: Samples from collaborators originated in the United States, Italy and Spain and spanned both the acute and convalescent phases of COVID-19. The material from the prospective study consisted of cDNA or gDNA derived from T cells, B-cell-depleted T cells, or PBMCs. Subjects who had been exposed to COVID-19, were actively infected with it, or had recovered from it provided the deeply sampled blood TCRbeta repertoires that made up the dataset. The repertoires were made available in a free public database intended to serve as a resource for research on the immune response to SARS-CoV-2. Samples were obtained from the ongoing ImmuneRACE study (first 160 participants) and from approximately 1,200 subjects provided by 6 global collaborators. The sample metadata nearly always contained a de-identified subject ID, COVID-19 status, age in years and sex. Where HLA class I and class II types were available, the types were taken from metadata supplied by the sample provider, not from assay-based typing. Overall study results and their limits: The quantity of clinical and demographic metadata differed by source and by participant and was supplied without curation.

TCRbeta CDR3 regions were amplified from genomic DNA by means of the immunoSEQ Assay, a bias-controlled multiplex PCR. Processing in the source paper ran as follows. The number of nucleated cells in each sample was estimated from the amplification of reference gene primers within the assay. Sequence reads were collapsed and filtered to measure the absolute abundance of every unique TCRbeta CDR3 rearrangement. For each sample, productive Simpson clonality was calculated as the square root of Simpson's diversity index over productive rearrangements. TCRdb re-hosts the immuneACCESS table, in-frame sequences only. Its copies lack some clones; in the studies checked, an unresolved V gene accounts for under half of them, and the cause for the rest is not known. V, J and clone size are those of that table, while D and trimming were read from the DNA. The sample contains approximately 180,000 clones, 70% to 90% of them found a single time. The top ten constitute about a fifth of the sample.

From the cysteine through the phenylalanine, the CDR3 covers 15 amino acids. Just CDR3 DNA is preserved here, 45 bases in frame from base 1. Trimming takes 0 bases from V and 5 bases from J, and the germline ends sit 13 bases apart. Taken from the germline V gene, the CDR1 and CDR2 loops are ENHRY and SYGVKD. In the case of this clone: Its recognized antigen is unknown. Within one base of it there is no much larger clone, and no base qualities were kept.

Whole blood was collected in K2EDTA tubes by collaborating institutions according to the institutions' own protocols. For TCRbeta analysis, collaborators shipped samples in one of three forms: frozen whole blood, isolated PBMCs, or DNA extracted from either of those sample types. Specimen: peripheral blood. This chain joins TRBV10-3 to TRBJ1-1, and TRBD1 may be the D gene, going by 6 matching bases. The source of this sequence is a man between 60 and 75 years old with active or convalescent COVID-19. The DNA sequence is as follows: TGTGCCATCAGTGAGTCTCAGGGGAGTAGGACTGAAGCTTTCTTT. Its protein is CAISESQGSRTEAFF.